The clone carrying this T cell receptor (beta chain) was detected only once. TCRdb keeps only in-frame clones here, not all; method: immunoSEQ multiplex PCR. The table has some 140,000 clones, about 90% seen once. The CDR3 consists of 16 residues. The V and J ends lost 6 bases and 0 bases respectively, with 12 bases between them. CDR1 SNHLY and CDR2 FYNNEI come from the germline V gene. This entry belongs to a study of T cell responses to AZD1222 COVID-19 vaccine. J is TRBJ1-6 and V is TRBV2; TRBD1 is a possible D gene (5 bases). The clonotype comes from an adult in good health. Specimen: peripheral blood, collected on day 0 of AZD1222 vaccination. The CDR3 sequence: CASRGPTSSYNSPLHF. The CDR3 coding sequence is TGTGCCAGCAGGGGGCCAACGAGCTCCTATAATTCACCCCTCCACTTT.